This TCR beta chain was recorded in a study of blood T cells in healthy people across ages. The study's findings and limits: Observed TCR beta diversity per million T cells went down as age went up. This fall followed a roughly linear course with age.

Primers used in a second PCR of roughly 6 to 12 cycles were a sample-barcoded 5' primer and a J-beta primer mix. TCRdb re-called the 5' RACE reads with MiXCR, one entry per CDR3 protein. The repertoire holds about 1,500,000 distinct CDR3 sequences, with under 30% as singletons. This clonotype has just a few counts. Its antigen is still unknown. CDR3 length: 15 amino acids. V lost 4 bases and J lost 13; bases outside the gene matches: 12. Researchers collected 7.5 to 10 milliliters of peripheral blood from every single donor. This clonotype was sampled from a woman aged 30 to 39 in good health. The sequenced sample consisted of blood. The chain couples TRBV12-3 or TRBV12-4 to TRBJ1-6; TRBD1 matches 8 bases. DNA for the CDR3: TGTGCCAGCAGTTCGGCGAGGACAGGGCTATTCCCCCTCCACTTT. The encoded protein is CASSSARTGLFPLHF.